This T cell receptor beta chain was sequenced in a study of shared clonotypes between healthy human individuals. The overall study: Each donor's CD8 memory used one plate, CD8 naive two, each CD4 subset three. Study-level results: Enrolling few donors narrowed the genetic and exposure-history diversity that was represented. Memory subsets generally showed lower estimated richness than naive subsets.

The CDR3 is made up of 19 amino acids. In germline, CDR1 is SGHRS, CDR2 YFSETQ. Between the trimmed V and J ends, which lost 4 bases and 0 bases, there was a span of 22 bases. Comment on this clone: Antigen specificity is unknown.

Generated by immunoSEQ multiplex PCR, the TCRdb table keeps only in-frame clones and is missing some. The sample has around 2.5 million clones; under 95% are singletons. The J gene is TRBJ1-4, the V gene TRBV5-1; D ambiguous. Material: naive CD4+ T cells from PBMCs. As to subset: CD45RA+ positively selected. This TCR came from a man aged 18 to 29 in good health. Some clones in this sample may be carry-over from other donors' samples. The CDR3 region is CASSLTSPSRGATNEKLFF. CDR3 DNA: TGCGCCAGCAGCCTAACATCTCCCAGTCGAGGAGCAACTAATGAAAAACTGTTTTTT.